This T cell receptor (beta chain) stems from a study of blood T cells in healthy people across ages. V was shortened by 1 base and J by 3 bases, with 8 bases between the two germline ends. The length of the CDR3 is 13 residues. From germline, CDR1 is DFQATT and CDR2 SNEGSKA (reference sequence). PCR was performed a second time for about 6 to 12 cycles using a sample-barcoded 5' primer and a J-beta primer mix. Every cDNA molecule bore a tag from a template-switch adaptor containing 12 random nucleotides. TCRdb reprocessed the 5' RACE reads with MiXCR, giving one entry per CDR3 protein. The data show hundreds of thousands of distinct CDR3 sequences, about 37% seen once. Study-level points and caveats: While age rose, TCR beta diversity per million T cells dropped in a roughly linear way.

This clonotype was detected ten times or more. Antigen: not known. Sequencing was carried out using blood. The rearrangement links TRBV20-1 to TRBJ2-3; D not certain. The receptor's source is a man younger than 30 in good health. The CDR3 region is CSARVAETDTQYF. The CDR3 DNA reads TGCAGTGCTAGAGTGGCAGAGACAGATACGCAGTATTTT.